Sequencing of this T cell receptor (beta chain) was carried out in a study of blood T cell repertoires in COVID-19. Overall study context: Acute and convalescent COVID-19 samples came from the United States, Italy and Spain.

Participants came from under 30 US areas, aged about 18 to 89 years. Clinical histories supplied by participants themselves formed the basis of cohort assignment. The table came from immunoSEQ multiplex PCR; TCRdb's copy has only in-frame clones and leaves some out. The sample has a few hundred thousand clones, about 80% seen once. CDR1 is MNHEY, CDR2 SMNVEV, per germline (reference sequence). V was cut by 3 bases and J by 7 bases, with 13 bases left in between. The CDR3 contains 14 residues. The receptor was isolated from a woman aged 35 to 49 with acute COVID-19. Sequencing input: PBMCs or T cells enriched from blood (not recorded which). This chain links TRBV27 with TRBJ2-1; D possibly corresponds to TRBD1 (5 bases). The CDR3 coding sequence is TGTGCCAGCAGTTTTCTGTCAGGGCGGAATGAGCAGTTCTTC. This encodes CASSFLSGRNEQFF.